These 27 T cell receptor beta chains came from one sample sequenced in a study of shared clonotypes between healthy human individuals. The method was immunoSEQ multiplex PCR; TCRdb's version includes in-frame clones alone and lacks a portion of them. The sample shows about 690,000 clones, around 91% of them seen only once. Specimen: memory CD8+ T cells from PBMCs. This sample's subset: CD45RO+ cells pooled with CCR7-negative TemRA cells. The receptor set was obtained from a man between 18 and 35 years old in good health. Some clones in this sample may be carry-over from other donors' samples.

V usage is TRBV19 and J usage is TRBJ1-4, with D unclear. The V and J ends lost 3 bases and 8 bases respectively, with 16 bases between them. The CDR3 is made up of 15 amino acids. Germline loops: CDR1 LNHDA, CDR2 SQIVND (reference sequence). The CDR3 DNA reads TGTGCCAGTAGTATCCCAGCCATAGTCGGCGAAAAACTGTTTTTT. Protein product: CASSIPAIVGEKLFF. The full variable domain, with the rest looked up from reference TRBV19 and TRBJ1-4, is DGGITQSPKYLFRKEGQNVTLSCEQNLNHDAMYWYRQDPGQGLRLIYYSQIVNDFQKGDIAEGYSVSREKKESFPLTVTSAQKNPTAFYLCASSIPAIVGEKLFFGSGTQLSVL.

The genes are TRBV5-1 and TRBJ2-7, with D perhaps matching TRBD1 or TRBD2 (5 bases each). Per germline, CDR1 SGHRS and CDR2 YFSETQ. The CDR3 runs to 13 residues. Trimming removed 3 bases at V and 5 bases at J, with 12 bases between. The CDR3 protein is CASSSRDEDEQYF. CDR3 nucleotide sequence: TGCGCCAGCAGCTCCCGGGACGAGGACGAGCAGTACTTC.

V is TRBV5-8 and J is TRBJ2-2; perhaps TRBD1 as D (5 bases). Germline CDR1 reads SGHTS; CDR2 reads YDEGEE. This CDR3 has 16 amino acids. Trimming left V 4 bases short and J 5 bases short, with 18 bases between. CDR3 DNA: TGTGCCAGCAGCCCTATCAGGGCCTTGCCGACCGGGGAGCTGTTTTTT. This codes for CASSPIRALPTGELFF.

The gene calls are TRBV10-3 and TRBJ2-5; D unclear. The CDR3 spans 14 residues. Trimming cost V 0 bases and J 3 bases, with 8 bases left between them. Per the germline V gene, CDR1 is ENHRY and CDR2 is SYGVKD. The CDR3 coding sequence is TGTGCCATCAGTGAGTCGGGGTGGGAAGAGACCCAGTACTTC. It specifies CAISESGWEETQYF.

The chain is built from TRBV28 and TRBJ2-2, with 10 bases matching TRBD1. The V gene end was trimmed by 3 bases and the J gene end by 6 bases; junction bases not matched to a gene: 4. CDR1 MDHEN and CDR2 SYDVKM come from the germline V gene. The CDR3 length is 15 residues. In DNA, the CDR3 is TGTGCCAGCAGTTTGCAGACAGGGGGCTCCGGGGAGCTGTTTTTT. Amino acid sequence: CASSLQTGGSGELFF.

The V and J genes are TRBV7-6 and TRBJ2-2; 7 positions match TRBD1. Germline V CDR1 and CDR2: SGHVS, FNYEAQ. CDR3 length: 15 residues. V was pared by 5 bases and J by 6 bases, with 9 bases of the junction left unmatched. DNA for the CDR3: TGTGCCAGCAGCAAGACAGGGCAACCCGCCGGGGAGCTGTTTTTT. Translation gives CASSKTGQPAGELFF.

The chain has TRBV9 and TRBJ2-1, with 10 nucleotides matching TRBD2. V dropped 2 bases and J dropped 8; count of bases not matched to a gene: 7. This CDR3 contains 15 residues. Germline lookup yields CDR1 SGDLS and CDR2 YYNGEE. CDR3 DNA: TGTGCCAGCAGCGTCAGCGGGAGGGCCTCCGATGAGCAGTTCTTC. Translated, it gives CASSVSGRASDEQFF. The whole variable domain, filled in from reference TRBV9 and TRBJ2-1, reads DSGVTQTPKHLITATGQRVTLRCSPRSGDLSVYWYQQSLDQGLQFLIQYYNGEERAKGNILERFSAQQFPDLHSELNLSSLELGDSALYFCASSVSGRASDEQFFGPGTRLTVL.

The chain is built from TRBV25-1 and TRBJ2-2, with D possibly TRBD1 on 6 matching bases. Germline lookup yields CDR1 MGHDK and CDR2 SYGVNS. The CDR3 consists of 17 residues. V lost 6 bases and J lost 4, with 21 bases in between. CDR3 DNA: TGTGCCAGCAGCCGAGGACCCGGGACATCCACCACCGGGGAGCTGTTTTTT. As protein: CASSRGPGTSTTGELFF.

This CDR3 reads CASSFPRGRALNTGELFF. The DNA of the CDR3 is TGTGCCAGCAGCTTCCCCAGGGGGAGGGCCCTCAACACCGGGGAGCTGTTTTTT. The J gene is TRBJ2-2, the V gene TRBV9; either TRBD1 or TRBD2 may supply D (7 bases each). The CDR3 spans 18 residues. Trimming shortened V by 4 bases and J by 2 bases, and 21 bases separated the two germline ends. Germline V gene lookup returns CDR1 SGDLS and CDR2 YYNGEE.

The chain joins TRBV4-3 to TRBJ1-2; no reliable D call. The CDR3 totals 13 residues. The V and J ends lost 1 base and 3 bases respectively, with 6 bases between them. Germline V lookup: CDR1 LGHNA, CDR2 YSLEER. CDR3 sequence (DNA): TGCGCCAGCAGCCAAGGAGGGTACTATGGCTACACCTTC. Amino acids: CASSQGGYYGYTF.

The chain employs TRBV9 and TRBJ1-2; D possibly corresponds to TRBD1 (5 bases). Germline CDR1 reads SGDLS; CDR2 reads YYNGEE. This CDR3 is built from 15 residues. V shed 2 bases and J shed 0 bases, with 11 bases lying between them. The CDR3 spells CASSVGDGANYGYTF. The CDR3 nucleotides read TGTGCCAGCAGCGTGGGGGACGGAGCTAACTATGGCTACACCTTC.

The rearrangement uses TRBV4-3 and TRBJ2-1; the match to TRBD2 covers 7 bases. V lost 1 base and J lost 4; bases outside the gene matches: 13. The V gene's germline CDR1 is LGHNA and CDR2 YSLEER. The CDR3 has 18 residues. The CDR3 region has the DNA TGCGCCAGCAGCCAAGGGGGTCCGGGGGGAATAACATACAATGAGCAGTTCTTC. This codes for CASSQGGPGGITYNEQFF.

DNA for the CDR3: TGTGCCACCAGCAGAGACCGGAGCGGCACAGATACGCAGTATTTT. Translating it yields CATSRDRSGTDTQYF. V and J are TRBV15 and TRBJ2-3; no definite D call. V was cut by 0 bases and J by 1 base, with 8 bases left in between. Looked up from germline, CDR1 is LNHNV and CDR2 is YYDKDF (reference sequence). The CDR3 is 15 residues long.

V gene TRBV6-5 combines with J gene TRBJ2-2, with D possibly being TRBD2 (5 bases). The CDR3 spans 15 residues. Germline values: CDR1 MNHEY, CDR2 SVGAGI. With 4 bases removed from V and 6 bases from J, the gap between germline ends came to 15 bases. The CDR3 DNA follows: TGTGCCAGCAGTTCCACTTCCTGGGGAGCCGGGGAGCTGTTTTTT. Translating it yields CASSSTSWGAGELFF.

CDR3 nucleotides: TGTGCAGCGGGACGTTATAGCACAGATACGCAGTATTTT. Residues: CAAGRYSTDTQYF. The genes are TRBV27 and TRBJ2-3, with 7 bases matching TRBD2. Germline assignment: CDR1 MNHEY and CDR2 SMNVEV (reference sequence). The CDR3 runs 13 residues.

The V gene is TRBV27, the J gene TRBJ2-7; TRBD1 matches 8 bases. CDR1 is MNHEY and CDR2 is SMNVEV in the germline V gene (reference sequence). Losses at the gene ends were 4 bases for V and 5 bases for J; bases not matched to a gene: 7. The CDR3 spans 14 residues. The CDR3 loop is CASSSTGAVNEQYF. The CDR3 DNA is TGTGCCAGCAGTTCGACAGGGGCTGTGAACGAGCAGTACTTC.

Here the CDR3 reads CASSLGAVEQFF. The CDR3 DNA sequence: TGTGCCAGCAGCTTAGGAGCGGTCGAGCAGTTCTTC. The V call is TRBV11-2, the J call TRBJ2-1, with TRBD2 as a possible D gene (5 bases). The CDR3 consists of 12 residues. The germline V gene encodes CDR1 SGHAT and CDR2 FQNNGV. Trimming pared 1 base from V and 10 bases from J, leaving 8 bases between. Filled out from reference TRBV11-2 and TRBJ2-1, the complete variable domain reads EAGVAQSPRYKIIEKRQSVAFWCNPISGHATLYWYQQILGQGPKLLIQFQNNGVVDDSQLPKDRFSAERLKGVDSTLKIQPAKLEDSAVYLCASSLGAVEQFFGPGTRLTVL.

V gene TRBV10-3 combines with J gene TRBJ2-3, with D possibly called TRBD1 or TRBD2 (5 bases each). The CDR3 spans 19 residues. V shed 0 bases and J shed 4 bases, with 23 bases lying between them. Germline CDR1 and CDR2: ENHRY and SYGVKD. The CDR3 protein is CAISESVIRAGSPPDTQYF. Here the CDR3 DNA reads TGTGCCATCAGTGAGTCGGTGATTAGGGCAGGGAGTCCCCCAGATACGCAGTATTTT.

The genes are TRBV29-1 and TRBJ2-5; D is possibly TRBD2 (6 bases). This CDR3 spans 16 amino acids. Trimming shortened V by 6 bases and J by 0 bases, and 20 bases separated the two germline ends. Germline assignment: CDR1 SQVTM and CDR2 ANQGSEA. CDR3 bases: TGCAGCGTCACCCCGGGGGAGGACCTCCACCAAGAGACCCAGTACTTC. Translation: CSVTPGEDLHQETQYF. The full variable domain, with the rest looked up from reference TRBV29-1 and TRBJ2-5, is SAVISQKPSRDICQRGTSLTIQCQVDSQVTMMFWYRQQPGQSLTLIATANQGSEATYESGFVIDKFPISRPNLTFSTLTVSNMSPEDSSIYLCSVTPGEDLHQETQYFGPGTRLLVL.

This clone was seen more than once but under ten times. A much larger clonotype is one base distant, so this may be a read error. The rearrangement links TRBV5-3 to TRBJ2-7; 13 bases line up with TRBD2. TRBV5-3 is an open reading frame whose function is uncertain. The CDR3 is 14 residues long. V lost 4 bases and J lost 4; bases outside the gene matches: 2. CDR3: CARSLGLAGYEQYF. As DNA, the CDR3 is TGTGCCAGAAGCCTGGGACTAGCGGGGTACGAGCAGTACTTC.

CDR3 coding DNA: TGCGCCAGCAGCCAAGTTGAGGGGGCGGCCTATGGCTACACCTTC. Its protein is CASSQVEGAAYGYTF. This chain uses TRBV4-3 with TRBJ1-2, with 7 nucleotides matching TRBD1. This CDR3 region has 15 residues. Trimming took 1 base from V and 4 from J; bases not matched to a gene: 6. Germline assignment: CDR1 LGHNA and CDR2 YSLEER.

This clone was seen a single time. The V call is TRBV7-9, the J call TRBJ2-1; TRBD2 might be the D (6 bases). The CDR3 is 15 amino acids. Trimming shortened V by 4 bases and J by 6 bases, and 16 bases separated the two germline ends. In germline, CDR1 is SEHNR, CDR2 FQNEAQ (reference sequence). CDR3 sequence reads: CASSSGVSAANEQFF. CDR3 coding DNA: TGTGCCAGCAGCTCGGGAGTTAGCGCGGCCAATGAGCAGTTCTTC.

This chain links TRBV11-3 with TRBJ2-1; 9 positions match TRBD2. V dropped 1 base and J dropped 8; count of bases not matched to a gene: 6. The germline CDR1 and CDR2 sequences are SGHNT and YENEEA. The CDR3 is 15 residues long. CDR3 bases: TGTGCCAGCAGCTTAGTGCGGGAGGGCCACGATGAGCAGTTCTTC. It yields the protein CASSLVREGHDEQFF.

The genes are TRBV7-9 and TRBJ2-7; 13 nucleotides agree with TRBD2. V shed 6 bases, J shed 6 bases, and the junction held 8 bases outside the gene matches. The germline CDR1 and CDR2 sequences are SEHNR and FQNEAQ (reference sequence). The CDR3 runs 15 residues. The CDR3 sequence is CASRGTSGMMGEQYF. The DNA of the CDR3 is TGTGCCAGCAGGGGGACTAGCGGGATGATGGGCGAGCAGTACTTC.

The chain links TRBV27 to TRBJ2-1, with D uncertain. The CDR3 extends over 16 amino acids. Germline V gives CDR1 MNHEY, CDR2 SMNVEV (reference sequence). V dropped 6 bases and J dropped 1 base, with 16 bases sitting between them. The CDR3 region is CASRPSPGYSYNEQFF. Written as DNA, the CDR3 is TGTGCCAGCAGACCCTCTCCAGGTTATTCCTACAATGAGCAGTTCTTC.

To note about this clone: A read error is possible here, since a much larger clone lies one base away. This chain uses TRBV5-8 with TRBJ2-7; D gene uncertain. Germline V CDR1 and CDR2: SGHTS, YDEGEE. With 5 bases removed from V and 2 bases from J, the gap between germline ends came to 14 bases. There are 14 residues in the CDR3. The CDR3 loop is CASRLESFPYEQYF. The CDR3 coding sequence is TGTGCCAGCAGGCTGGAGTCCTTTCCCTACGAGCAGTACTTC.

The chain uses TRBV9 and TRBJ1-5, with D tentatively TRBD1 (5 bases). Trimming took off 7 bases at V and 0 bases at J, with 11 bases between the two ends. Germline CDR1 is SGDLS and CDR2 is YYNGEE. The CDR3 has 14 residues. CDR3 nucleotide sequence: TGTGCCAGCGGAACAGGAGATAGCAATCAGCCCCAGCATTTT. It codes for CASGTGDSNQPQHF.